The text below deals with one T cell receptor (beta chain). The data were taken from a study of shared clonotypes between healthy human individuals. Study context: CD4 naive and memory got three plates each, CD8 naive two, CD8 memory one.

Original processing methods: Filtering differed since immunoSEQ provided only junctions, with no quality scores. Here immunoSEQ multiplex PCR was the method, and the copy in TCRdb shows in-frame clones only, minus some. The D gene and trimming were derived from the DNA, and the V and J assignments and clone size from that table. The table has 800,000 to 950,000 clones, roughly 96% seen once. Selected positively for CCR7 and CD45RO-negative, naive CD8 cells excluded terminally differentiated effector memory CD45RA+ cells. The clonotype comes from a young man in good health. Specimen: naive CD8+ T cells sorted from blood.

The DNA of the CDR3 is TGTGCCAGCAGCCAGGGGGGCGGTGGGACAGATACGCAGTATTTT. It codes for CASSQGGGGTDTQYF. The rearrangement uses TRBV7-3 and TRBJ2-3; D might be TRBD1 (7 bases). The CDR3 has 15 amino acids. The germline V and J ends were trimmed by 5 bases and 3 bases, with 15 bases remaining between them. CDR1 and CDR2 from the germline V gene are SGHTA and FQGTGA.